This T cell receptor beta chain was documented in a study of blood T cell repertoires in COVID-19 (dated by TCRdb to 2020 to 2022). For the wider study: The collaborator samples originated in the United States, Italy and Spain and spanned the acute and convalescent phases of COVID-19. The material from the prospective study consisted of cDNA or gDNA derived from T cells, B-cell-depleted T cells, or PBMCs. Deeply sampled blood TCRbeta repertoires from subjects exposed to, actively infected with, or recovered from COVID-19 were included in the dataset. A freely available public database, intended as a resource for researchers studying the immune response to SARS-CoV-2, is where the repertoires were released. Samples were obtained from the ongoing ImmuneRACE study (first 160 participants) and from 1,254 subjects provided by 6 global collaborators. Nearly every sample came with metadata listing a de-identified subject ID, COVID-19 status, age in years and sex. Where available, HLA class I and class II types were taken from metadata supplied by the sample provider and were not determined by assay-based typing. Results and caveats for the whole study, not just this receptor: The amount of clinical and demographic metadata varied by source and participant and was provided uncurated.

As for this clone: It has no known antigen specificity. One base away there is no much larger clone; base qualities are not given.

TCRbeta CDR3 regions were amplified from genomic DNA using the immunoSEQ Assay, a bias-controlled multiplex PCR. Per the original workflow: The number of nucleated cells in each sample was estimated from the amplification of reference gene primers within the assay. To quantify the absolute abundance of each unique TCRbeta CDR3 rearrangement, sequence reads were collapsed and filtered. For each sample, productive Simpson clonality was calculated as the square root of Simpson's diversity index across productive rearrangements. As stored in TCRdb, this immuneACCESS dataset retains in-frame rearrangements with V and J assigned. A fraction of the clones does not appear; measured against another copy, unresolved V genes explain less than half of the discrepancy, and the remainder lacks a known reason. D and trimming come from the DNA, and the V and J calls and clone size come from that table. A total of tens of thousands of clones appear in this sample, around nine tenths of them only once. The ten largest clones capture 1.9% of the sample.

V gives up 3 bases and J gives up 1 base, and the segment between their germline ends measures 7 bases. From cysteine to phenylalanine, the CDR3 is 13 amino acids long. CDR3 DNA is the only sequence kept; it has 39 bases, read in frame from the first base. The germline V gene (reference sequence) specifies DFQATT as CDR1 and SNEGSKA as CDR2. Collaborating institutions collected whole blood in K2EDTA tubes following their own protocols. For TCRbeta analysis, collaborator samples were shipped as frozen whole blood, as isolated PBMCs, or as DNA extracted from either sample type. The sequence links TRBV20-1 to TRBJ1-5; no D gene can be assigned with confidence. The receptor was isolated from a woman older than 75 with active or convalescent COVID-19. The sample was peripheral blood. The nucleotides read TGCAGTGCTAGTTCGGGGAGCAATCAGCCCCAGCATTTT. Its translation reads: CSASSGSNQPQHF.